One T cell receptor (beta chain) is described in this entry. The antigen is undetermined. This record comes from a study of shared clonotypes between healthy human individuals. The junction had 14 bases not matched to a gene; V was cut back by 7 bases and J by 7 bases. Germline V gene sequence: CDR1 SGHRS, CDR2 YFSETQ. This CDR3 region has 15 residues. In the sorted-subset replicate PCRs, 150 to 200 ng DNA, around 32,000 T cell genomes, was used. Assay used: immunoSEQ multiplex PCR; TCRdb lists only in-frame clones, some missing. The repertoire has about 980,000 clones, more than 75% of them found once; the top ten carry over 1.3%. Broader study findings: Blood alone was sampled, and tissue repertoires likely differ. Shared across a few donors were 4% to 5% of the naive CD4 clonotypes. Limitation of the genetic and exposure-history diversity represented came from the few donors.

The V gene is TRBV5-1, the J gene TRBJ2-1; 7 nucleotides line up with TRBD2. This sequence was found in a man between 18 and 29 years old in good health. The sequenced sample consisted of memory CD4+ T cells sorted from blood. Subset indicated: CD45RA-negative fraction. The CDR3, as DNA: TGCGCCAGCCGCCCCCCAGGGCTAGCGGCTAATGAGCAGTTCTTC. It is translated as CASRPPGLAANEQFF.